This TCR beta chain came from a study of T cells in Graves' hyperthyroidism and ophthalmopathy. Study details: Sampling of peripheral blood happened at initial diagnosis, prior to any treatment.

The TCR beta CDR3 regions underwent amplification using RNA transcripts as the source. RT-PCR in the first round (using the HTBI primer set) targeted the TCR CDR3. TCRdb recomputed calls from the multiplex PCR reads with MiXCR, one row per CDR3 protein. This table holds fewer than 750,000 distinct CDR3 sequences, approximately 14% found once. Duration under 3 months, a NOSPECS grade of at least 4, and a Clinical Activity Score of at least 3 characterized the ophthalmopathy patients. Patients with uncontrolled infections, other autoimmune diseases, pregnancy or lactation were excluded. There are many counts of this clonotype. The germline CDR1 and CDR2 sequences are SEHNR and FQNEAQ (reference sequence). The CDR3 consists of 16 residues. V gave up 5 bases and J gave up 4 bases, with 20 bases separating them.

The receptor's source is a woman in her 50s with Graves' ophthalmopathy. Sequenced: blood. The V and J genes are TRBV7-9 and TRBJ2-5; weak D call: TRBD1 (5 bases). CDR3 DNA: TGTGCCAGCAGCCCCACTTCGTCAGGGCGGAGAGAGACCCAGTACTTC. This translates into CASSPTSSGRRETQYF.